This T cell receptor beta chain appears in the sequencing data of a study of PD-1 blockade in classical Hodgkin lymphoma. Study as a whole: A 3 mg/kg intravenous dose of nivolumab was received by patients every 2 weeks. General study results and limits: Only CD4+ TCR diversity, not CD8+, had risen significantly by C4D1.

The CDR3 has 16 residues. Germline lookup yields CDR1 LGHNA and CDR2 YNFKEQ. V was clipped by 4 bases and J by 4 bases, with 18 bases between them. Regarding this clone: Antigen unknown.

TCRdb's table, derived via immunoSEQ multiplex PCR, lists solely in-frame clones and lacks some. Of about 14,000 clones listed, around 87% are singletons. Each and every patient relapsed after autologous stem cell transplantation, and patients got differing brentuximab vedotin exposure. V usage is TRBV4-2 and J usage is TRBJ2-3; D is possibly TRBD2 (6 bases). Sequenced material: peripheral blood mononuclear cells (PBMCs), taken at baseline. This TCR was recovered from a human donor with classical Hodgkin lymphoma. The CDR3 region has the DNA TGTGCCAGCAGCCCAGAAGCGAAGGGAGGTGCAGATACGCAGTATTTT. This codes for CASSPEAKGGADTQYF.